This record covers a single TCR beta chain. Data came from immunoSEQ multiplex PCR; TCRdb stores just in-frame clones and leaves some out. The table includes 35,000 to 55,000 clones, roughly 86% detected once. The data derive from a study of PD-L1 blockade in urothelial cancer. Patients were diagnosed with urothelial carcinoma, either locally advanced or metastatic. The length of the CDR3 is 16 residues. The germline gives CDR1 SEHNR, CDR2 FQNEAQ (reference sequence). V dropped 5 bases and J dropped 5; count of bases not matched to a gene: 7. This material consisted of PBMCs, taken around atezolizumab (anti-PD-L1) treatment. V gene TRBV7-9 combines with J gene TRBJ2-5; 14 bases align to TRBD2. This TCR was sampled from a man between 65 and 85 years old with urothelial cancer. In DNA, the CDR3 is TGTGCCAGCAGCCTGACTAGCGGGAGGGCCTGGGAGACCCAGTACTTC. Its translation is CASSLTSGRAWETQYF.